The source of this T cell receptor beta chain is a study of identical twins. Study-wide results and caveats: Modelling underestimated the level of out-of-frame TCR alpha sharing observed in monozygotic twins. The presence of invariant MAIT and iNKT cells could partly confound analyses of zero-insertion sequences.

Many counts were recorded for this clonotype. Its antigen is unknown. Trimming stripped 4 bases from V and 0 bases from J, with 11 bases between. CDR3 size: 15 residues. Per germline, CDR1 SGHDT and CDR2 YYEEEE. Everyone who gave samples was a healthy Caucasian. Each CDR3 protein gets one entry after TCRdb re-called the 5' RACE reads with MiXCR. The sample records about 330,000 distinct CDR3 sequences, 10% to 15% being singletons. This sample also belongs to another study, concerning yellow fever vaccine responses in identical twins.

The receptor comes from a woman aged 18-29 years in good health. The chain employs TRBV5-6 and TRBJ1-5; TRBD1 might be the D (6 bases). Sequenced material: CD8+ T cells sorted from blood. In nucleotides, the CDR3 is TGTGCCAGCAGCCTAGGACAGAATAGCAATCAGCCCCAGCATTTT. Translation: CASSLGQNSNQPQHF.